Below are 23 T cell receptor beta chains sequenced from a single sample in a study of blood T cell repertoires in COVID-19. Assay: immunoSEQ multiplex PCR; the TCRdb copy retains only in-frame clones and omits some. The table lists about 210,000 clones, 84% of them singletons. Sequencing used peripheral blood. The receptor source for this set is a woman aged 45 to 65 with active or convalescent COVID-19.

This clone was picked up one time. The CDR3 DNA sequence: TGCAGCGTTTCGCCAGGGGCGGGCAATGAGCAGTTCTTC. Encoded protein: CSVSPGAGNEQFF. The chain joins TRBV29-1 to TRBJ2-1; tentative D call: TRBD1 (6 bases). The length of the CDR3 is 13 residues. Germline CDR1 is SQVTM and CDR2 is ANQGSEA. V was shortened by 5 bases and J by 6 bases, with 14 bases between the two germline ends.

V is TRBV7-9 and J is TRBJ1-3; no reliable D call. The CDR3 spans 15 residues. The V end lost 1 base, the J end lost 0 bases, and 7 bases lay between the germline ends. Germline CDR1 SEHNR, CDR2 FQNEAQ (reference sequence). The CDR3, as DNA: TGTGCCAGCAGCTTAGTCTTATCCTCTGGAAACACCATATATTTT. Amino acid sequence: CASSLVLSSGNTIYF.

This rearrangement joins TRBV18 to TRBJ1-5; 8 bases line up with TRBD1. V was pared by 4 bases and J by 0 bases, with 8 bases of the junction left unmatched. From germline, CDR1 is KGHSH and CDR2 LQKENI. This CDR3 region has 17 residues. The CDR3 protein is CASSLAGGWDSNQPQHF. The CDR3 coding sequence is TGTGCCAGCTCACTGGCAGGGGGCTGGGATAGCAATCAGCCCCAGCATTTT.

The chain joins TRBV19 to TRBJ2-5, with TRBD2 matching over 8 bases. Germline CDR1 reads LNHDA; CDR2 reads SQIVND (reference sequence). The V and J ends lost 8 bases and 3 bases, in that order; junction bases with no gene match: 14. CDR3 length: 16 amino acids. The CDR3 sequence is CASSYQAGGPKETQYF. Written as DNA, the CDR3 is TGTGCCAGTTCCTATCAGGCGGGGGGTCCGAAAGAGACCCAGTACTTC.

The V gene is TRBV5-1, the J gene TRBJ2-3, with D possibly being TRBD1 (7 bases). The V and J ends lost 4 bases and 8 bases respectively, with 23 bases between them. The germline V gene has CDR1 SGHRS and CDR2 YFSETQ. This CDR3 has 16 amino acids. The chain's CDR3 is CASSPSGQEGAGTQYF. CDR3 nucleotides: TGCGCCAGCAGCCCCAGCGGACAGGAGGGGGCAGGTACGCAGTATTTT.

This chain uses TRBV28 with TRBJ2-7; 8 nucleotides match TRBD2. The CDR3 is 12 residues long. Germline V gives CDR1 MDHEN, CDR2 SYDVKM. With V trimmed by 8 bases and J by 1 base, 1 base remained unmatched. The CDR3 DNA follows: TGTGCCAGCCGCGGGAGGTCCTACGAGCAGTACTTC. Protein product: CASRGRSYEQYF.

The chain employs TRBV12-3 or TRBV12-4 and TRBJ2-7; 11 positions agree with TRBD2. The CDR3 sequence is 13 residues long. Unmatched junction bases numbered 4, after V lost 6 bases and J lost 6 bases. In nucleotides, the CDR3 is TGTGCCAGCAGACCCGGGACTAGCGGCGAGCAGTACTTC. It encodes CASRPGTSGEQYF.

Note on this clone: The identical CDR3 is also encoded by other nucleotide sequences in the sample. V is TRBV5-1 and J is TRBJ2-3, with a tentative D call TRBD2 (6 bases). Trimming shortened V by 0 bases and J by 6 bases, and 11 bases separated the two germline ends. The germline V gene has CDR1 SGHRS and CDR2 YFSETQ. The CDR3 has 14 residues. The CDR3 nucleotides are TGCGCCAGCAGCTTGGCAGGGACTGGGGATACGCAGTATTTT. The encoded protein is CASSLAGTGDTQYF.

The J gene is TRBJ1-4, the V gene TRBV28, with 9 bases fitting TRBD1. Unmatched junction bases numbered 4, after V lost 2 bases and J lost 0 bases. CDR1 MDHEN and CDR2 SYDVKM come from the germline V gene. This CDR3 is 17 amino acids long. In nucleotides, the CDR3 is TGTGCCAGCAGTTTAAGGGGACAGGGTGCAACTAATGAAAAACTGTTTTTT. Protein sequence: CASSLRGQGATNEKLFF.

The gene calls are TRBV28 and TRBJ1-5, with D possibly being TRBD1 (5 bases). Germline V gives CDR1 MDHEN, CDR2 SYDVKM. The CDR3 consists of 15 residues. The V end lost 5 bases, the J end lost 5 bases, and 16 bases lay between the germline ends. The CDR3 loop reads CASSLRGRFDQPQHF. The CDR3 nucleotides are TGTGCCAGCAGTCTAAGGGGTCGGTTTGATCAGCCCCAGCATTTT.

CDR3 amino acids: CASSIGGQQYFYGYTF. The CDR3 nucleotides read TGTGCCAGTAGTATAGGGGGGCAACAGTACTTTTATGGCTACACCTTC. V is TRBV19 and J is TRBJ1-2; possible D gene TRBD1, 6 bases. The CDR3 covers 16 residues. Trimming left V 1 base short and J 5 bases short, with 17 bases between. In germline, CDR1 is LNHDA, CDR2 SQIVND (reference sequence).

The chain uses TRBV7-9 and TRBJ1-1; TRBD1 agrees at 8 bases. CDR3 length: 19 residues. The J segment lost 0 bases and the V segment lost 2 bases, leaving 14 bases of the junction unmatched. Germline lookup yields CDR1 SEHNR and CDR2 FQNEAQ (reference sequence). The CDR3 region has the DNA TGTGCCAGCAGCTTAAGACGCCGTGACAGGGGTTATCTGAACACTGAAGCTTTCTTT. It encodes CASSLRRRDRGYLNTEAFF.

V is TRBV11-2 and J is TRBJ1-3; a weak D match, TRBD1 (6 bases). Germline V gene data show CDR1 as SGHAT and CDR2 as FQNNGV. The CDR3 has 14 amino acids. The V and J ends lost 0 bases and 4 bases respectively, with 7 bases between them. The CDR3: CASSLDGTGNTIYF. The CDR3 nucleotides are TGTGCCAGCAGCTTAGACGGGACAGGAAACACCATATATTTT.

This chain connects TRBV7-9 to TRBJ2-1, with TRBD1 as a possible D gene (5 bases). CDR3 length: 13 amino acids. V dropped 4 bases and J dropped 8 bases, with 12 bases sitting between them. Germline V gene lookup returns CDR1 SEHNR and CDR2 FQNEAQ (reference sequence). CDR3 sequence: CASSSVQGHEQFF. In DNA, the CDR3 is TGTGCCAGCAGCTCAGTGCAGGGCCATGAGCAGTTCTTC.

The chain recombines TRBV27 with TRBJ1-5, with a possible D match to TRBD1 (6 bases). This CDR3 contains 15 residues. Trimming took 4 bases from V and 0 from J, leaving 10 bases between them. Germline CDR1 MNHEY, CDR2 SMNVEV (reference sequence). Here the CDR3 DNA reads TGTGCCAGCAGTTCCCGGACAGTTAGCAATCAGCCCCAGCATTTT. Its protein product is CASSSRTVSNQPQHF.

The chain employs TRBV24-1 and TRBJ1-2, with D uncertain. CDR3 length equals 13 residues. Germline CDR1 is KGHDR and CDR2 is SFDVKD. V shed 4 bases and J shed 6 bases, with 11 bases lying between them. The CDR3 region is CATSESRWNGYTF. For the CDR3, the DNA is TGTGCCACCAGTGAGTCCAGGTGGAATGGCTACACCTTC.

The gene calls are TRBV19 and TRBJ2-3; 8 nucleotides align to TRBD1. Germline lookup yields CDR1 LNHDA and CDR2 SQIVND (reference sequence). The CDR3 spans 13 residues. Trimming removed 5 bases from V and 2 bases from J; junction bases left unmatched: 0. The CDR3 reads CASSQGATDTQYF. The CDR3 nucleotides are TGTGCCAGTAGTCAGGGGGCCACAGATACGCAGTATTTT. The full variable domain, its missing parts supplied by reference TRBV19 and TRBJ2-3, is DGGITQSPKYLFRKEGQNVTLSCEQNLNHDAMYWYRQDPGQGLRLIYYSQIVNDFQKGDIAEGYSVSREKKESFPLTVTSAQKNPTAFYLCASSQGATDTQYFGPGTRLTVL.

The gene calls are TRBV6-6 and TRBJ1-2, with D possibly being TRBD1 (6 bases). The germline CDR1 and CDR2 sequences are MNHNY and SVGAGI (reference sequence). Trimming removed 0 bases at V and 4 bases at J, with 12 bases between. The CDR3 is made up of 15 amino acids. The CDR3 DNA reads as TGTGCCAGCAGTTACTCGAGTCAGGGGTCCTATGGCTACACCTTC. As protein: CASSYSSQGSYGYTF.

The gene calls are TRBV15 and TRBJ2-3; 9 bases fit TRBD1. Germline V gene data show CDR1 as LNHNV and CDR2 as YYDKDF (reference sequence). V lost 5 bases and J lost 3; bases outside the gene matches: 9. The CDR3 is made up of 16 amino acids. CDR3 region: CATSRHRGQGTDTQYF. The CDR3 DNA sequence: TGTGCCACCAGCCGACACAGGGGGCAAGGGACAGATACGCAGTATTTT. Filled out from reference TRBV15 and TRBJ2-3, the complete variable domain reads DAMVIQNPRYQVTQFGKPVTLSCSQTLNHNVMYWYQQKSSQAPKLLFHYYDKDFNNEADTPDNFQSRRPNTSFCFLDIRSPGLGDTAMYLCATSRHRGQGTDTQYFGPGTRLTVL.

The chain carries TRBV5-1 and TRBJ2-7, with 9 bases fitting TRBD2. From germline, CDR1 is SGHRS and CDR2 YFSETQ. This CDR3 spans 17 amino acids. V gave up 0 bases and J gave up 0 bases; unmatched junction bases: 7. CDR3 region: CASSLASGTPSSYEQYF. CDR3 nucleotide sequence: TGCGCCAGCAGCTTGGCTAGCGGGACCCCGAGCTCCTACGAGCAGTACTTC.

V and J are TRBV10-3 and TRBJ2-3; TRBD2 matches 7 bases. The CDR3 sequence is 16 residues long. Germline CDR1 reads ENHRY; CDR2 reads SYGVKD. Unmatched junction bases numbered 4, after V lost 1 base and J lost 0 bases. The CDR3 loop is CAISEWGGSSTDTQYF. The CDR3 region has the DNA TGTGCCATCAGTGAGTGGGGGGGGTCTAGCACAGATACGCAGTATTTT.

The chain combines TRBV2 with TRBJ2-1; TRBD2 agrees at 10 bases. CDR1 is SNHLY and CDR2 is FYNNEI in the germline V gene. The CDR3 runs 15 residues. Trimming at V came to 6 bases and at J to 5 bases, leaving 7 bases not matched to a gene. The CDR3 is CASRANSGGNNEQFF. The CDR3 nucleotides read TGTGCCAGCAGAGCAAATAGCGGGGGGAACAATGAGCAGTTCTTC.

This clone was found once. The rearrangement links TRBV28 to TRBJ1-3, with a possible D match to TRBD1 (6 bases). The V gene lost 6 bases and the J gene lost 0 bases, with 9 bases spanning the gap. Germline CDR1 is MDHEN and CDR2 is SYDVKM. The CDR3 spans 14 residues. The CDR3 loop is CASRGAFSGNTIYF. In DNA, the CDR3 is TGTGCCAGCAGGGGGGCTTTCTCTGGAAACACCATATATTTT. Variable domain in full (rest from reference TRBV28 and TRBJ1-3): DVKVTQSSRYLVKRTGEKVFLECVQDMDHENMFWYRQDPGLGLRLIYFSYDVKMKEKGDIPEGYSVSREKKERFSLILESASTNQTSMYLCASRGAFSGNTIYFGEGSWLTVV.